This T cell receptor beta chain was recovered during a study of spatial heterogeneity in lung cancer. Study-level background: Sequence detection consistently recorded a greater number of beta-chain than alpha-chain sequences. Study-wide results and caveats: Resection blood, more than follow-up blood, showed ubiquitous expanded tumor TCRs.

This clonotype was recorded at least ten times. Its matching antigen is unknown. TCRdb analysed the 5' RACE reads with MiXCR anew, one entry per CDR3 protein. Found here are about 53,000 distinct CDR3 sequences, 6% to 9% of them singletons; the top ten hold around 2.6%. The germline V and J ends were trimmed by 1 base and 5 bases, with 11 bases remaining between them. Germline V gives CDR1 GTSNPN, CDR2 SVGIG (reference sequence). The CDR3 sequence is 13 residues long. Time point meaning: sample taken at primary tumor resection. The sequenced material consisted of unsorted whole RNA from tumor, nontumor lung or frozen PBMC.

V and J are TRBV30 and TRBJ1-1; tentative D call: TRBD1 (6 bases). Specimen: PBMCs, collected at surgery. The sequence was obtained from a female donor with early-stage non-small cell lung cancer. The CDR3 loop is CAWSEQGVTEAFF. The CDR3 DNA sequence: TGTGCCTGGAGTGAACAGGGTGTTACTGAAGCTTTCTTT.